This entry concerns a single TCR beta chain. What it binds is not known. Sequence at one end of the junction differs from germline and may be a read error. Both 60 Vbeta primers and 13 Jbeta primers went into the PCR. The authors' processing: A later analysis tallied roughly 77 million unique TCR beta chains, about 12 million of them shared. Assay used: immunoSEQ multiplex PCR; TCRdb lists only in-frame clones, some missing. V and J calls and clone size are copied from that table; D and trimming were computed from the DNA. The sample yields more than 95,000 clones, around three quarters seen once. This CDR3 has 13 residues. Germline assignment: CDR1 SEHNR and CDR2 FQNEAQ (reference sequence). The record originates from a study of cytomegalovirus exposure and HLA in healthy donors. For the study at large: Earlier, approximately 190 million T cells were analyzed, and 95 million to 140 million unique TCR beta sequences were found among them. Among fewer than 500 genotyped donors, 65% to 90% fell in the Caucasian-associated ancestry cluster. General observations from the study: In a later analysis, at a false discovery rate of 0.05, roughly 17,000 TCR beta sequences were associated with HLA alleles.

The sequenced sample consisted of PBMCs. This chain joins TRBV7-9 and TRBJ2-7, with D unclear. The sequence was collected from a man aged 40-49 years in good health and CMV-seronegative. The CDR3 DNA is TGTTCCAGCAGCTCAGACACTTCCTACGAGCAGTACTTC. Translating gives CSSSSDTSYEQYF.